These 18 T cell receptor beta chains were sequenced from one sample in a study of shared clonotypes between healthy human individuals. Naive CD8 cells comprised CD45RO-negative, CCR7-positively selected cells, excluding terminally differentiated effector memory CD45RA+ cells. Libraries were prepared by immunoSEQ multiplex PCR; TCRdb keeps only in-frame clonotypes and omits some of them. Of about 2.2 million clones listed, about 94% are singletons. Sequenced sample: naive CD8+ T cells from PBMCs. Receptor source: a man aged 18 to 29 in good health. Some clones in this sample may be carry-over from other donors' samples.

This clone was observed once. The chain links TRBV28 to TRBJ1-1, with TRBD1 as a possible D gene (6 bases). The CDR3 covers 13 residues. V lost 6 bases to trimming and J lost 10 bases, with 18 bases between them. Germline CDR1 reads MDHEN; CDR2 reads SYDVKM. CDR3 in amino acids: CASSPDRATLAFF. The DNA of the CDR3 is TGTGCCAGCAGCCCGGACAGAGCTACTCTAGCTTTCTTT.

On this clone itself: Other nucleotide sequences from this sample produce the same CDR3. The J gene is TRBJ2-7, the V gene TRBV27; 7 bases align to TRBD2. The CDR3 consists of 13 residues. CDR1 is MNHEY and CDR2 is SMNVEV in the germline V gene (reference sequence). V lost 2 bases to trimming and J lost 3 bases; unmatched junction nucleotides: 1. CDR3 residues: CASSLAGDYEQYF. As DNA, the CDR3 is TGTGCCAGCAGTTTAGCGGGAGACTACGAGCAGTACTTC.

The J gene is TRBJ2-3, the V gene TRBV5-6; 7 nucleotides align to TRBD2. This CDR3 region has 15 residues. Germline V lookup: CDR1 SGHDT, CDR2 YYEEEE. The V gene end was trimmed by 4 bases and the J gene end by 0 bases; junction bases not matched to a gene: 5. CDR3 sequence (DNA): TGTGCCAGCAGCCTTAGAGCGGGGAGCACAGATACGCAGTATTTT. Protein product: CASSLRAGSTDTQYF.

As to this clone: The junction does not match germline at one end; this may be a read error. The chain couples TRBV6-1 to TRBJ1-1, with 7 bases aligning to TRBD1. The CDR3 totals 16 residues. Germline values: CDR1 MNHNS, CDR2 SASEGT. The CDR3 region is CAISEMTGNENTEAFF. The CDR3 DNA reads as TGTGCCATCAGTGAGATGACAGGGAATGAGAACACTGAAGCTTTCTTT.

The rearrangement links TRBV19 to TRBJ1-1, with a weak D call TRBD1 (6 bases). The V end was cut by 3 bases, the J end by 5 bases, with 10 bases between. Germline values: CDR1 LNHDA, CDR2 SQIVND (reference sequence). CDR3 length equals 13 residues. DNA of the CDR3: TGTGCCAGTAGTATGGATCAGGGGACTGAAGCTTTCTTT. This encodes CASSMDQGTEAFF.

This clone was recorded once. The chain links TRBV10-3 to TRBJ2-7; 7 bases agree with TRBD2. Trimming at V came to 4 bases and at J to 3 bases, leaving 15 bases not matched to a gene. In germline, CDR1 is ENHRY, CDR2 SYGVKD. This CDR3 is built from 17 residues. CDR3 residues: CAISAESSGTIYYEQYF. The CDR3, as DNA: TGTGCCATCAGTGCTGAAAGTTCCGGGACTATCTACTACGAGCAGTACTTC.

This clone was detected once. The rearrangement joins TRBV15 to TRBJ2-4; D gene unclear. Germline CDR1 LNHNV, CDR2 YYDKDF (reference sequence). The germline V and J ends were trimmed by 5 bases and 4 bases, with 12 bases remaining between them. This CDR3 region has 14 residues. The CDR3 DNA sequence: TGTGCCACCAGCCCAGGCGCAGGTAAAAACATTCAGTACTTC. This codes for CATSPGAGKNIQYF.

The genes are TRBV30 and TRBJ1-2; 12 nucleotides align to TRBD1. The CDR3 loop spans 13 amino acids. Trimming took 4 bases from V and 7 from J; bases not matched to a gene: 4. The germline CDR1 and CDR2 sequences are GTSNPN and SVGIG (reference sequence). Here the CDR3 DNA reads TGTGCCTGGATTGGGACAGGGGGCTCTGGCTACACCTTC. This translates into CAWIGTGGSGYTF.

This chain uses TRBV19 with TRBJ2-5, with D unresolved. Germline CDR1 LNHDA, CDR2 SQIVND (reference sequence). CDR3 length: 13 residues. The V end lost 9 bases, the J end lost 5 bases, and 16 bases lay between the germline ends. This chain's CDR3 is CASHDGPWETQYF. The CDR3 nucleotides read TGTGCCAGCCATGATGGGCCGTGGGAGACCCAGTACTTC.

V is TRBV4-3 and J is TRBJ2-1; D possibly corresponds to TRBD2 (5 bases). Trimming pared 4 bases from V and 7 bases from J, leaving 14 bases between. CDR1 is LGHNA, CDR2 YSLEER, per germline. This CDR3 is built from 14 residues. CDR3 sequence (DNA): TGCGCCAGCAGCCTAAAGCCAGCGGCTAATGAGCAGTTCTTC. Protein product: CASSLKPAANEQFF.

The genes are TRBV27 and TRBJ2-7; D is perhaps TRBD1 or TRBD2 (5 bases each). There are 14 residues in the CDR3. The V end was cut by 2 bases, the J end by 1 base, with 9 bases between. Germline CDR1 and CDR2: MNHEY and SMNVEV (reference sequence). CDR3 sequence (DNA): TGTGCCAGCAGTTTACAATGGGGGTCCTACGAGCAGTACTTC. Translation: CASSLQWGSYEQYF.

The chain links TRBV5-6 to TRBJ2-1; TRBD2 aligns across 7 bases. CDR3 size: 16 residues. Per germline, CDR1 SGHDT and CDR2 YYEEEE. The V segment lost 0 bases and the J segment 4 bases; nucleotides outside the gene matches: 7. CDR3 loop: CASSLGWEGVYNEQFF. The CDR3 region has the DNA TGTGCCAGCAGCTTGGGTTGGGAGGGTGTTTACAATGAGCAGTTCTTC.

This rearrangement joins TRBV30 to TRBJ1-1; D remains unclear. Trimming cost V 2 bases and J 1 base, with 11 bases left between them. The CDR3 covers 14 residues. In germline, CDR1 is GTSNPN, CDR2 SVGIG (reference sequence). The CDR3 reads CAWSWAVSNTEAFF. The CDR3 nucleotides read TGTGCCTGGAGTTGGGCGGTCTCGAACACTGAAGCTTTCTTT.

This clone appeared a single time. The chain links TRBV4-1 to TRBJ2-7; 7 bases are a match to TRBD2. Germline CDR1 reads MGHRA; CDR2 reads YSYEKL. The junction had 12 bases not matched to a gene; V was cut back by 4 bases and J by 6 bases. There are 15 residues in the CDR3. The CDR3 spells CASSRVTAAGVEQYF. The CDR3 bases are TGCGCCAGCAGCCGAGTCACAGCGGCGGGAGTCGAGCAGTACTTC.

The J gene is TRBJ1-5, the V gene TRBV6-6; TRBD1 might be the D (5 bases). CDR1 is MNHNY, CDR2 SVGAGI, per germline (reference sequence). This CDR3 has 15 amino acids. The V gene lost 2 bases and the J gene lost 7 bases, with 15 bases spanning the gap. DNA for the CDR3: TGTGCCAGCAGTTACCATCCCAGGGTTGGGCAGCCCCAGCATTTT. Translated, it gives CASSYHPRVGQPQHF.

This clone was picked up one time. J is TRBJ1-4 and V is TRBV12-2. TRBV12-2 is an annotated pseudogene. This CDR3 is 18 amino acids long. CDR3 nucleotide sequence: TGTGCAAGTCGCTTTACCGACTTAGGAGAGGACACTAATGAAAAACTGTTTTTT. As protein: CASRFTDLGEDTNEKLFF.

The chain links TRBV11-2 to TRBJ2-2; D gene unclear. The CDR3 length is 13 residues. Germline assignment: CDR1 SGHAT and CDR2 FQNNGV. Trimming cost V 1 base and J 7 bases, with 7 bases left between them. The CDR3 nucleotides read TGTGCCAGCAGCTTAGGCGATGACGGGGAGCTGTTTTTT. Translating gives CASSLGDDGELFF. Supplemented by reference TRBV11-2 and TRBJ2-2, the full variable domain reads EAGVAQSPRYKIIEKRQSVAFWCNPISGHATLYWYQQILGQGPKLLIQFQNNGVVDDSQLPKDRFSAERLKGVDSTLKIQPAKLEDSAVYLCASSLGDDGELFFGEGSRLTVL.

This chain connects TRBV11-3 to TRBJ1-1; no reliable D call. This CDR3 is built from 13 residues. V lost 5 bases, J lost 3 bases, and 10 bases lay in between. Germline V gene sequence: CDR1 SGHNT, CDR2 YENEEA. The CDR3 loop is CASSPEADTEAFF. CDR3 bases: TGTGCCAGCAGCCCCGAGGCGGACACTGAAGCTTTCTTT. The full variable domain, rest sourced from reference TRBV11-3 and TRBJ1-1, is EAGVVQSPRYKIIEKKQPVAFWCNPISGHNTLYWYLQNLGQGPELLIRYENEEAVDDSQLPKDRFSAERLKGVDSTLKIQPAELGDSAVYLCASSPEADTEAFFGQGTRLTVV.